The TCR beta chain described here comes from a study of blood T cell repertoires in COVID-19. Study summary: The United States, Italy and Spain supplied acute and convalescent COVID-19 samples. PBMCs, B-cell-depleted T cells, or T cells provided the cDNA or gDNA that made up the material.

Cohort 3 recovery required two negative PCRs, clearance, or symptom resolution. The V gene lost 5 bases and the J gene lost 10 bases, with 12 bases spanning the gap. CDR3 length equals 12 residues. The repertoire was sequenced with immunoSEQ multiplex PCR; TCRdb's copy has only in-frame clones and lacks some. The sample contains some 260,000 clones, approximately 84% of which appear only once. The clonotype was recovered from a man aged 35-49 years who had recovered from COVID-19. The sequencing input was PBMCs or T cells enriched from blood (not recorded which). The chain combines TRBV12-3 or TRBV12-4 with TRBJ1-5; D is possibly TRBD1 (5 bases). The CDR3 DNA reads TGTGCCAGCAGTCCCCGCCAGGGACCCCAGCATTTT. Translated, it gives CASSPRQGPQHF.